Listed below are T cell receptor beta chains from one sample, sequenced in a study of blood T cell repertoires in COVID-19. The repertoire was sequenced with immunoSEQ multiplex PCR; TCRdb's copy has only in-frame clones and lacks some. The sample lists fewer than 40,000 clones, approximately 88% seen once, with about 6.5% in the top ten. The source material was peripheral blood. The receptors shown here come from a human donor in a cohort sampled during active COVID-19. The CDR3 runs from the conserved cysteine through the conserved F or W. Each record gives: CDR3 DNA, CDR3 protein, CDR3 length, V gene, clone size, J gene, D gene. The D gene is left open where the match is weak. Clone size appears in some rows only: once, few, many, or a class for an expanded clone.

CDR3 DNA: TGCGCCAGCTTGGGGAGGAGAATAAATTCACCCCTCCACTTT
CDR3 protein: CASLGRRINSPLHF
CDR3 length: 14
V gene: TRBV10-1
clone size: .
J gene: TRBJ1-6
D gene: .

CDR3 DNA: TGTGCCAGCAGCGTGTCCCCGGCGGATTCACCCCTCCACTTT
CDR3 protein: CASSVSPADSPLHF
CDR3 length: 14
V gene: TRBV9
clone size: .
J gene: TRBJ1-6
D gene: .

CDR3 DNA: TGTGCCAGCAGTTACGGGCAGGGACAACCTTTCTTT
CDR3 protein: CASSYGQGQPFF
CDR3 length: 12
V gene: TRBV6-5
clone size: few
J gene: TRBJ1-1
D gene: .

CDR3 DNA: TGTGCCAGCAGCTTAGCGGGCTCGGTCCAAGAGACCCAGTACTTC
CDR3 protein: CASSLAGSVQETQYF
CDR3 length: 15
V gene: TRBV7-9
clone size: .
J gene: TRBJ2-5
D gene: .

CDR3 DNA: TGTGCCAGCAGCTTAGAGCCCCAGGGAGGCTACGAGCAGTACTTC
CDR3 protein: CASSLEPQGGYEQYF
CDR3 length: 15
V gene: TRBV11-2
clone size: few
J gene: TRBJ2-7
D gene: .

CDR3 DNA: TGTGCCAGCAGTTTCTTGGCAGGGATTGGAACTGAAGCTTTCTTT
CDR3 protein: CASSFLAGIGTEAFF
CDR3 length: 15
V gene: TRBV27
clone size: .
J gene: TRBJ1-1
D gene: .

CDR3 DNA: TGTGCCAGCAGAAGCGGGGGACGGCAAGAGACCCAGTACTTC
CDR3 protein: CASRSGGRQETQYF
CDR3 length: 14
V gene: TRBV5-4
clone size: .
J gene: TRBJ2-5
D gene: TRBD2

CDR3 DNA: TGTGCCAGCAGCCCGGGACTAGCGGCTAGCACAGATACGCAGTATTTT
CDR3 protein: CASSPGLAASTDTQYF
CDR3 length: 16
V gene: TRBV7-9
clone size: .
J gene: TRBJ2-3
D gene: TRBD2

CDR3 DNA: TGCGCCAGCAGCTTGGAACGGACATTAGAGCAGTACTTC
CDR3 protein: CASSLERTLEQYF
CDR3 length: 13
V gene: TRBV5-1
clone size: .
J gene: TRBJ2-7
D gene: .

CDR3 DNA: TGCAGCGTATTTATCTCTAGCACAGATACGCAGTATTTT
CDR3 protein: CSVFISSTDTQYF
CDR3 length: 13
V gene: TRBV29-1
clone size: .
J gene: TRBJ2-3
D gene: .

CDR3 DNA: TGTGCCAGCAGCTTAGACCAGGTCGGCGAGCAGTACTTC
CDR3 protein: CASSLDQVGEQYF
CDR3 length: 13
V gene: TRBV7-2
clone size: once
J gene: TRBJ2-7
D gene: .

CDR3 DNA: TGTGCCAGCAGTTTATCTAGCGGGAGAGGCAATGAGCAGTTCTTC
CDR3 protein: CASSLSSGRGNEQFF
CDR3 length: 15
V gene: TRBV28
clone size: .
J gene: TRBJ2-1
D gene: TRBD2

CDR3 DNA: TGTGCCAGCAGCACCCACAGGATCAACTACGAGCAGTACTTC
CDR3 protein: CASSTHRINYEQYF
CDR3 length: 14
V gene: TRBV7-9
clone size: once
J gene: TRBJ2-7
D gene: .

CDR3 DNA: TGTGCCAGCAGCTTAGGCGGGTCCCACACAGATACGCAGTATTTT
CDR3 protein: CASSLGGSHTDTQYF
CDR3 length: 15
V gene: TRBV7-2
clone size: .
J gene: TRBJ2-3
D gene: .

CDR3 DNA: TGTGCCAGTCGTACAGGGGTGAATCAGCCCCAGCATTTT
CDR3 protein: CASRTGVNQPQHF
CDR3 length: 13
V gene: TRBV28
clone size: .
J gene: TRBJ1-5
D gene: TRBD1

CDR3 DNA: TGTGCCAGCAGCCCTGGAGAGGGGGTGTCTAATGAAAAACTGTTTTTT
CDR3 protein: CASSPGEGVSNEKLFF
CDR3 length: 16
V gene: TRBV9
clone size: .
J gene: TRBJ1-4
D gene: .

CDR3 DNA: TGTGCCAGCAGGTTCGGACAGTCCGAGCAGTACTTC
CDR3 protein: CASRFGQSEQYF
CDR3 length: 12
V gene: TRBV28
clone size: .
J gene: TRBJ2-7
D gene: .

CDR3 DNA: TGTGCCAGCAGTTTCCCCCAGCAGGGGAGTAGTCAGCCCCAGCATTTT
CDR3 protein: CASSFPQQGSSQPQHF
CDR3 length: 16
V gene: TRBV28
clone size: once
J gene: TRBJ1-5
D gene: .

CDR3 DNA: TGTGCCAGCAGTGCCGGACAGGGTAGAAGGACTGAAGCTTTCTTT
CDR3 protein: CASSAGQGRRTEAFF
CDR3 length: 15
V gene: TRBV2
clone size: .
J gene: TRBJ1-1
D gene: TRBD1

CDR3 DNA: TGCGCCAGCAGCTTTACCGGGGAGGTAGGTCAGCCCCAGCATTTT
CDR3 protein: CASSFTGEVGQPQHF
CDR3 length: 15
V gene: TRBV5-1
clone size: .
J gene: TRBJ1-5
D gene: .

CDR3 DNA: TGTGCCTGGAGTCCACGGAGGGGTTACACTGAAGCTTTCTTT
CDR3 protein: CAWSPRRGYTEAFF
CDR3 length: 14
V gene: TRBV30
clone size: .
J gene: TRBJ1-1
D gene: .

CDR3 DNA: TGTGCCAGCAGACGGAACCCAAGCGATGGCTACACCTTC
CDR3 protein: CASRRNPSDGYTF
CDR3 length: 13
V gene: TRBV6-5
clone size: .
J gene: TRBJ1-2
D gene: .

CDR3 DNA: TGTGCCAGCAGCTTGAGCTACGGAAACACCATATATTTT
CDR3 protein: CASSLSYGNTIYF
CDR3 length: 13
V gene: TRBV11-2
clone size: .
J gene: TRBJ1-3
D gene: .

CDR3 DNA: TGCAGTGCTAGTATCGGGGGGAGCTCCTACGAGCAGTACTTC
CDR3 protein: CSASIGGSSYEQYF
CDR3 length: 14
V gene: TRBV20-1
clone size: .
J gene: TRBJ2-7
D gene: TRBD2

CDR3 DNA: TGTGCCAGCAGTGAAGCTTTTTGGGACAGCTTGAACACTGAAGCTTTCTTT
CDR3 protein: CASSEAFWDSLNTEAFF
CDR3 length: 17
V gene: TRBV2
clone size: .
J gene: TRBJ1-1
D gene: TRBD1

CDR3 DNA: TGTGCCAGCAGCAACCGACAGAGAGGCTCTGAAGCTTTCTTT
CDR3 protein: CASSNRQRGSEAFF
CDR3 length: 14
V gene: TRBV7-2
clone size: .
J gene: TRBJ1-1
D gene: .

CDR3 DNA: TGTGCCAGTAGTCCGGGCCCCGGGGGAGAGCAGTACTTC
CDR3 protein: CASSPGPGGEQYF
CDR3 length: 13
V gene: TRBV19
clone size: .
J gene: TRBJ2-7
D gene: .

CDR3 DNA: TGCGCCAGCAGCCAAGATACCCTAGGCTATGGCTACACCTTC
CDR3 protein: CASSQDTLGYGYTF
CDR3 length: 14
V gene: TRBV4-1
clone size: .
J gene: TRBJ1-2
D gene: .

CDR3 DNA: TGTGCCAGCAGGGAAGCGGGAGGGCCGGGAGAGACCCAGTACTTC
CDR3 protein: CASREAGGPGETQYF
CDR3 length: 15
V gene: TRBV5-6
clone size: .
J gene: TRBJ2-5
D gene: TRBD2

CDR3 DNA: TGTGCCAGCAGCCGTGGGCTTCAGGAAAACATTCAGTACTTC
CDR3 protein: CASSRGLQENIQYF
CDR3 length: 14
V gene: TRBV4-2
clone size: .
J gene: TRBJ2-4
D gene: .

CDR3 DNA: TGCAGCCCGGAGCGTATGAACACTGAAGCTTTCTTT
CDR3 protein: CSPERMNTEAFF
CDR3 length: 12
V gene: TRBV29-1
clone size: .
J gene: TRBJ1-1
D gene: .

CDR3 DNA: TGTGCCAGCAGTTGGCGGTTCTACGAGCAGTACTTC
CDR3 protein: CASSWRFYEQYF
CDR3 length: 12
V gene: TRBV28
clone size: few
J gene: TRBJ2-7
D gene: .

CDR3 DNA: TGCAGCGTCGGACTAGCGGTGAACACCGGGGAGCTGTTTTTT
CDR3 protein: CSVGLAVNTGELFF
CDR3 length: 14
V gene: TRBV29-1
clone size: .
J gene: TRBJ2-2
D gene: TRBD2

CDR3 DNA: TGTGCCAGCAGCGTAGTATTTCCAGGGTTCGGCTACACCTTC
CDR3 protein: CASSVVFPGFGYTF
CDR3 length: 14
V gene: TRBV9
clone size: .
J gene: TRBJ1-2
D gene: .

CDR3 DNA: TGTGCCTGGAGTGTACAGGTCAGCCGTATTGAAGCTTTCTTT
CDR3 protein: CAWSVQVSRIEAFF
CDR3 length: 14
V gene: TRBV30
clone size: .
J gene: TRBJ1-1
D gene: .

CDR3 DNA: TGCGCCAGCAGCCCGGAGGACAGCCGAAAGTCACCCCTCCACTTT
CDR3 protein: CASSPEDSRKSPLHF
CDR3 length: 15
V gene: TRBV5-1
clone size: .
J gene: TRBJ1-6
D gene: .

CDR3 DNA: TGTGCCAGCAGTGATGCCACCCCGCGCGGGGAGCAGTACTTC
CDR3 protein: CASSDATPRGEQYF
CDR3 length: 14
V gene: TRBV6-1
clone size: .
J gene: TRBJ2-7
D gene: .

CDR3 DNA: TGCGCCAGCAGCCAAGAAGCGGCCAGGTTGTCTGAAGCTTTCTTT
CDR3 protein: CASSQEAARLSEAFF
CDR3 length: 15
V gene: TRBV4-3
clone size: .
J gene: TRBJ1-1
D gene: .

CDR3 DNA: TGTGCCAGCAGCCTGGGACTCGCGAGCTCCTACGAGCAGTACTTC
CDR3 protein: CASSLGLASSYEQYF
CDR3 length: 15
V gene: TRBV5-6
clone size: .
J gene: TRBJ2-7
D gene: .

CDR3 DNA: TGCGCCAGCAGCCCCAACGGGGAACACCGCTATGGCTACACCTTC
CDR3 protein: CASSPNGEHRYGYTF
CDR3 length: 15
V gene: TRBV5-1
clone size: .
J gene: TRBJ1-2
D gene: .

CDR3 DNA: TGTGCCAGCAGCCGGGAGGTGGGGGGTAGCTCCTACGAGCAGTACTTC
CDR3 protein: CASSREVGGSSYEQYF
CDR3 length: 16
V gene: TRBV5-4
clone size: .
J gene: TRBJ2-7
D gene: TRBD2

CDR3 DNA: TGTGCCAGCAGCTTCTCCGGAGCGGGGACCTCTTACGAGCAGTACTTC
CDR3 protein: CASSFSGAGTSYEQYF
CDR3 length: 16
V gene: TRBV11-2
clone size: .
J gene: TRBJ2-7
D gene: TRBD2

CDR3 DNA: TGTGCCAGCCACCCGGGAAGCACCGGGGAGCTGTTTTTT
CDR3 protein: CASHPGSTGELFF
CDR3 length: 13
V gene: TRBV2
clone size: once
J gene: TRBJ2-2
D gene: .

CDR3 DNA: TGTGCCATCAGCTTGGACAGTACGAACACTGAAGCTTTCTTT
CDR3 protein: CAISLDSTNTEAFF
CDR3 length: 14
V gene: TRBV10-3
clone size: once
J gene: TRBJ1-1
D gene: .

CDR3 DNA: TGTGCCAGCAGCTTACGGGGAGGGACCTACGAGCAGTACTTC
CDR3 protein: CASSLRGGTYEQYF
CDR3 length: 14
V gene: TRBV7-9
clone size: .
J gene: TRBJ2-7
D gene: TRBD2

CDR3 DNA: TGTGCCAGCAGCAAAGAGGACGGGAGGCTAGCCAAAAACATTCAGTACTTC
CDR3 protein: CASSKEDGRLAKNIQYF
CDR3 length: 17
V gene: TRBV21-1
clone size: .
J gene: TRBJ2-4
D gene: .

CDR3 DNA: TGTGCCAGCAGCCAAGAAGGGGGGGGTGGACAGAACTATGGCTACACCTTC
CDR3 protein: CASSQEGGGGQNYGYTF
CDR3 length: 17
V gene: TRBV4-2
clone size: .
J gene: TRBJ1-2
D gene: .

CDR3 DNA: TGTGCCAGCAGTCCCCGGGGGGGATCTGGCTACACCTTC
CDR3 protein: CASSPRGGSGYTF
CDR3 length: 13
V gene: TRBV12-3/TRBV12-4
clone size: .
J gene: TRBJ1-2
D gene: .

CDR3 DNA: TGTGCCAGCAGCGGAACAGTCTTCTACGAGCAGTACTTC
CDR3 protein: CASSGTVFYEQYF
CDR3 length: 13
V gene: TRBV21-1
clone size: .
J gene: TRBJ2-7
D gene: .